Listed here are 27 T cell receptor beta chains from one sample, sequenced in a study of identical twins. Via MiXCR, TCRdb re-called the 5' RACE reads, giving one row per CDR3 protein. The table includes some 630,000 distinct CDR3 sequences, under 8.5% detected once. The sample also formed part of further work on yellow fever vaccine responses in identical twins.

Sequencing input: PBMCs. All receptors derive from a young woman in good health.

This clonotype has a handful of counts. The chain joins TRBV21-1 to TRBJ2-7; the table's D call of TRBD1 was not tested on the DNA. TRBV21-1 is a pseudogene. CDR3 length: 13 amino acids. CDR3 nucleotide sequence: TGTGCCAGCAGCACCTACAGGGACCCTAGGCAGTACGTC. Translation gives CASSTYRDPRQYV.

This chain joins TRBV20-1 and TRBJ2-7, with 12 bases that match TRBD2. This CDR3 region has 18 residues. Germline lookup yields CDR1 DFQATT and CDR2 SNEGSKA (reference sequence). Germline trimming cut 0 bases from V and 2 bases from J; bases unmatched to any gene: 11. The CDR3 DNA follows: TGCAGTGCTAGAGATTCTTCTAGCGGGAGGGCCGGGCCCTACGAGCAGTACTTC. It is translated as CSARDSSSGRAGPYEQYF.

The gene calls are TRBV4-2 and TRBJ1-6; possible D gene TRBD1, 5 bases. The CDR3 totals 15 residues. V was clipped by 1 base and J by 7 bases, with 11 bases between them. The V gene's germline CDR1 is LGHNA and CDR2 YNFKEQ. This CDR3 reads CASSQVVGGNSPLHF. The CDR3 coding sequence is TGTGCCAGCAGCCAAGTCGTCGGGGGAAATTCACCCCTCCACTTT.

V and J are TRBV7-8 and TRBJ1-1; perhaps TRBD1 as D (6 bases). CDR1 is SGHVS and CDR2 is FQNEAQ in the germline V gene. Trimming cost V 6 bases and J 1 base, with 18 bases left between them. The CDR3 loop spans 16 amino acids. DNA for the CDR3: TGTGCCAGCAGGTGGGACACCTACGGCTCGAACACTGAAGCTTTCTTT. Its translation is CASRWDTYGSNTEAFF. The variable domain in full, with the rest retrieved from reference TRBV7-8 and TRBJ1-1, is GAGVSQSPRYKVAKRGQDVALRCDPISGHVSLFWYQQALGQGPEFLTYFQNEAQLDKSGLPSDRFFAERPEGSVSTLKIQRTQQEDSAVYLCASRWDTYGSNTEAFFGQGTRLTVV.

The sample holds a few counts of this clonotype. CDR3 residues: CASSPDRGGTDTQYF. Here the CDR3 DNA reads TGTGCCAGCAGCCCTGACAGGGGGGGCACAGATACGCAGTATTTT. V gene TRBV9 combines with J gene TRBJ2-3, with 9 bases aligning to TRBD1. The CDR3 runs to 15 residues. Germline V gene data show CDR1 as SGDLS and CDR2 as YYNGEE. With 4 bases clipped from V and 1 base from J, the junction kept 4 bases outside the gene matches.

J is TRBJ1-4 and V is TRBV6-1; 7 nucleotides agree with TRBD1. Germline CDR1 and CDR2: MNHNS and SASEGT. With 7 bases clipped from V and 5 bases from J, the junction kept 10 bases outside the gene matches. This CDR3 comprises 15 residues. In DNA form, the CDR3 reads TGTGCCAGCACTGTCACGGGACAGTTAAATGAAAAACTGTTTTTT. Amino acids: CASTVTGQLNEKLFF.

The J gene is TRBJ2-7, the V gene TRBV6-1, with D possibly matching TRBD1 (6 bases). Germline assignment: CDR1 MNHNS and CDR2 SASEGT. The CDR3 loop spans 16 amino acids. V dropped 6 bases and J dropped 3 bases, with 21 bases sitting between them. In nucleotides, the CDR3 is TGTGCCAGCAGACGTACCGGGACACCCTTTCACTACGAGCAGTACGTC. It codes for CASRRTGTPFHYEQYV.

This clonotype was picked up many times. This chain joins TRBV6-5 and TRBJ1-2, with TRBD1 matching over 9 bases. This CDR3 is built from 14 residues. CDR1 MNHEY and CDR2 SVGAGI come from the germline V gene. The trim removed 2 bases at V and 7 bases at J, leaving 5 bases unmatched. The CDR3 reads CASSYADRGGGYTF. CDR3 sequence (DNA): TGTGCCAGCAGTTACGCGGACAGGGGTGGTGGCTACACCTTC.

This clonotype was observed many times. J is TRBJ2-1 and V is TRBV12-3 or TRBV12-4; D tentatively fits TRBD1 or TRBD2 (6 bases each). Trimming removed 6 bases from V and 7 bases from J, with 16 bases in between. The CDR3 contains 14 residues. CDR3 nucleotide sequence: TGTGCCAGCAGCCTCCGCGGCGGGACAAATGAGCAGTTCTTC. Translating it yields CASSLRGGTNEQFF.

This clonotype was seen a few times. V is TRBV12-3 or TRBV12-4 and J is TRBJ2-7; tentatively, D is TRBD1 (5 bases). The CDR3 runs 14 residues. Trimming left V 7 bases short and J 0 bases short, with 13 bases between. The DNA for the CDR3 is TGTGCCAGCACCAAGGACATGAGCTCCTACGAGCAGTACTTC. Translated: CASTKDMSSYEQYF.

The chain has TRBV12-3 or TRBV12-4 and TRBJ1-6; D ambiguous. The V end was cut by 3 bases, the J end by 7 bases, with 16 bases between. The CDR3 is made up of 16 amino acids. DNA of the CDR3: TGTGCCAGCAGTTTTGGGAACCCTGGAGGAAATTCACCCCTCCACTTT. Its translation is CASSFGNPGGNSPLHF.

This clonotype showed up many times. The rearrangement links TRBV9 to TRBJ2-2, with 7 bases lining up with TRBD1. CDR3 length: 15 residues. With V trimmed by 3 bases and J by 8 bases, 10 bases remained unmatched. CDR1 and CDR2 from the germline V gene are SGDLS and YYNGEE. In DNA form, the CDR3 reads TGTGCCAGCAGCGGGGGGACAGCCTTAGGAGGGGAGCTGTTTTTT. It yields the protein CASSGGTALGGELFF.

In this sample, this clonotype turned up many times. The rearrangement joins TRBV29-1 to TRBJ2-1; D remains unclear. Germline V gives CDR1 SQVTM, CDR2 ANQGSEA. V lost 4 bases, J lost 4 bases, and 8 bases lay in between. The CDR3 loop spans 12 amino acids. The chain's CDR3 is CSVATHYNEQFF. Written as DNA, the CDR3 is TGCAGCGTTGCGACCCATTACAATGAGCAGTTCTTC.

J is TRBJ2-3 and V is TRBV11-1; maybe TRBD1 (6 bases). Looked up from germline, CDR1 is SGHAT and CDR2 is FQDESV (reference sequence). Trimming left V 4 bases short and J 6 bases short, with 26 bases between. The CDR3 is 18 amino acids. Here the CDR3 DNA reads TGTGCCAGCAGCTCCATTAAGCAATGGACAGAGCTGGGGGATACGCAGTATTTT. This sequence encodes CASSSIKQWTELGDTQYF.

This clonotype was picked up many times. The V call is TRBV7-9, the J call TRBJ1-3; D possibly corresponds to TRBD1 (5 bases). The CDR3 totals 16 residues. V was shortened by 4 bases and J by 7 bases, with 20 bases between the two germline ends. Germline CDR1 SEHNR, CDR2 FQNEAQ (reference sequence). The CDR3 is CASSSKGDLPRNTIYF. In DNA form, the CDR3 reads TGTGCCAGCAGCTCGAAAGGGGACTTACCGAGGAACACCATATATTTT.

This clonotype was found many times. V and J are TRBV12-3 or TRBV12-4 and TRBJ2-2; 11 positions agree with TRBD1. The CDR3 is 16 residues long. With 6 bases clipped from V and 4 bases from J, the junction kept 7 bases outside the gene matches. CDR3 amino acids: CASRTRTGGLTGELFF. CDR3 DNA sequence: TGTGCCAGCAGAACCCGGACAGGGGGCCTCACCGGGGAGCTGTTTTTT.

In its sample, this clonotype was seen many times. The chain joins TRBV7-9 to TRBJ2-5; a possible D gene is TRBD1 (6 bases). This CDR3 has 16 residues. The V end lost 5 bases, the J end lost 5 bases, and 21 bases lay between the germline ends. The V gene's germline CDR1 is SEHNR and CDR2 FQNEAQ (reference sequence). The CDR3: CASSQQGWGPVETQYF. Written as DNA, the CDR3 is TGTGCCAGCAGCCAACAGGGTTGGGGGCCTGTGGAGACCCAGTACTTC.

In its sample, this clonotype was seen many times. This chain joins TRBV11-2 and TRBJ2-3, with 8 bases identical to TRBD2. CDR3 size: 16 residues. From germline, CDR1 is SGHAT and CDR2 FQNNGV. Losses at the gene ends were 5 bases for V and 2 bases for J; bases not matched to a gene: 9. The CDR3 loop reads CASSPEPGLVTDTQYF. CDR3 coding DNA: TGTGCCAGCAGCCCAGAACCGGGACTAGTCACAGATACGCAGTATTTT.

In its sample, this clonotype was seen a few times. The J gene is TRBJ1-2, the V gene TRBV20-1; D is perhaps TRBD1 (5 bases). V was clipped by 0 bases and J by 8 bases, with 13 bases between them. The V gene's germline CDR1 is DFQATT and CDR2 SNEGSKA (reference sequence). The CDR3 runs to 13 residues. CDR3 bases: TGCAGTGCTAGAGATCTAGGGGTGAACGGCTACACCTTC. Translation gives CSARDLGVNGYTF.

The V gene is TRBV12-3 or TRBV12-4, the J gene TRBJ1-4; D not certain. The V end lost 5 bases, the J end lost 6 bases, and 16 bases lay between the germline ends. The CDR3 contains 15 residues. Written as DNA, the CDR3 is TGTGCCAGCAGTCCCGCCGACTGGATCGATGAAAAACTGTTTTTT. Protein sequence: CASSPADWIDEKLFF.

This clonotype has ten or more counts. This chain joins TRBV5-1 and TRBJ2-7; TRBD2 agrees at 7 bases. Trimming removed 0 bases from V and 3 bases from J; junction bases left unmatched: 9. CDR1 and CDR2 from the germline V gene are SGHRS and YFSETQ. The CDR3 extends over 16 amino acids. CDR3 in DNA: TGCGCCAGCAGCTTGGTTACAAGGGAGGGGTACTACGAGCAGTACGTC. This encodes CASSLVTREGYYEQYV.

This clonotype was found a few times. A junction boundary mismatches the germline segment, possibly from a read error. The chain joins TRBV12-3 or TRBV12-4 to TRBJ2-7, with D possibly TRBD2 on 5 matching bases. The CDR3 covers 13 residues. The CDR3 region is CASSSPSSHEQYF. The DNA of the CDR3 is TGTGCCAGCAGTTCGCCTAGCTCCCACGAGCAGTACTTC.

The J gene is TRBJ1-1, the V gene TRBV12-3 or TRBV12-4; D not certain. The V gene lost 3 bases and the J gene lost 6 bases, with 20 bases spanning the gap. This CDR3 has 16 amino acids. CDR3 residues: CASSFGRIRKVAEAFF. The CDR3 nucleotides read TGTGCCAGCAGTTTTGGCAGGATCAGGAAAGTCGCTGAAGCTTTCTTT.

The chain is built from TRBV10-3 and TRBJ2-1; 14 nucleotides align to TRBD2. V dropped 5 bases and J dropped 0; count of bases not matched to a gene: 9. Germline V gene data show CDR1 as ENHRY and CDR2 as SYGVKD. The CDR3 is 19 residues long. In DNA, the CDR3 is TGTGCCATCAGTAAAAGAGGGACTAGCGGGGGCCTCTCCTACAATGAGCAGTTCTTC. Encoded protein: CAISKRGTSGGLSYNEQFF.

The chain carries TRBV19 and TRBJ1-5; D not resolved. Trimming removed 3 bases at V and 5 bases at J, with 11 bases between. Germline V gives CDR1 LNHDA, CDR2 SQIVND (reference sequence). The CDR3 covers 14 residues. CDR3 coding DNA: TGTGCCAGTAGTATCCGGCGTACCTATCAGCCCCAGCATTTT. Protein product: CASSIRRTYQPQHF.

The chain has TRBV2 and TRBJ2-5; TRBD1 agrees at 7 bases. This CDR3 contains 13 residues. Germline loops: CDR1 SNHLY, CDR2 FYNNEI. After removal of 9 bases from V and 4 bases from J, the junction contained 8 bases not matched to a gene. The CDR3 bases are TGTGCCAGTCGGACAGGCATTCGAGAGACCCAGTACTTC. It specifies CASRTGIRETQYF.

This clonotype has just a few counts. DNA for the CDR3: TGCAGCGTTGAATCGTACAGCGTTGGATCTAGCACAGATACGCAGTATTTT. Residues: CSVESYSVGSSTDTQYF. The chain recombines TRBV29-1 with TRBJ2-3; no clear D gene. Trimming removed 2 bases from V and 0 bases from J, with 18 bases in between. This CDR3 is 17 amino acids long. The germline V gene has CDR1 SQVTM and CDR2 ANQGSEA.